This entry describes one T cell receptor (beta chain). This sample was taken from a study of blood T cell repertoires in COVID-19. The protocol was immunoSEQ multiplex PCR, while the TCRdb copy is restricted to in-frame clones and leaves out a portion. The sample holds 120,000 or so clones, roughly 79% seen once. The germline CDR1 and CDR2 sequences are MGHRA and YSYEKL. This CDR3 has 14 amino acids. V shed 3 bases, J shed 12 bases, and the junction held 9 bases outside the gene matches. The chain joins TRBV4-1 to TRBJ2-1, with 9 bases matching TRBD1. The source material was peripheral blood. The clonotype was recovered from a human donor in a cohort sampled during active COVID-19. In DNA form, the CDR3 reads TGCGCCAGCAGCCAGCCACAGGGGGCAATCCGGCAGTTCTTC. This gives the protein CASSQPQGAIRQFF.